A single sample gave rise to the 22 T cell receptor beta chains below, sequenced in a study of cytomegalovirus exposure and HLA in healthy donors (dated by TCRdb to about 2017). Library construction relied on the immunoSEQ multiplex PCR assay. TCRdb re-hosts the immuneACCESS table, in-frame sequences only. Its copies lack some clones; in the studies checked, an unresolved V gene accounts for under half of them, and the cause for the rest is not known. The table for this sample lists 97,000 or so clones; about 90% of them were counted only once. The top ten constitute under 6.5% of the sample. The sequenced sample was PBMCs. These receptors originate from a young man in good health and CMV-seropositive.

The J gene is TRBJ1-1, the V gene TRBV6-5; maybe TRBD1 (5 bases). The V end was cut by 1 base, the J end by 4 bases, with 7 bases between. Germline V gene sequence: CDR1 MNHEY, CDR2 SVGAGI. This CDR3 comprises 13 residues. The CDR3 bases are TGTGCCAGCAGTTACTTTAGGGGCACTGAAGCTTTCTTT. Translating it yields CASSYFRGTEAFF.

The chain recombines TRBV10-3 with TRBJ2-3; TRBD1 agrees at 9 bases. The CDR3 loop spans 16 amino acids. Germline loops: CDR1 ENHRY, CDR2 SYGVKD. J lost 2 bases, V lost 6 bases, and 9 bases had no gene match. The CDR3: CAISKSGTGNTDTQYF. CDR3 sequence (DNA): TGTGCCATCAGCAAGAGCGGGACAGGGAACACAGATACGCAGTATTTT.

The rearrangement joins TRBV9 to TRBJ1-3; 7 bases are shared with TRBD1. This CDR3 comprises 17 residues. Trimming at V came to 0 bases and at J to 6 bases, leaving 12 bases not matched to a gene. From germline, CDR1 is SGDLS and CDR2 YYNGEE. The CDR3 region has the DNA TGTGCCAGCAGCGTAGACTCCGGACAGGACATACTAAACACCATATATTTT. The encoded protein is CASSVDSGQDILNTIYF. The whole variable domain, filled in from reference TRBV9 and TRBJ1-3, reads DSGVTQTPKHLITATGQRVTLRCSPRSGDLSVYWYQQSLDQGLQFLIQYYNGEERAKGNILERFSAQQFPDLHSELNLSSLELGDSALYFCASSVDSGQDILNTIYFGEGSWLTVV.

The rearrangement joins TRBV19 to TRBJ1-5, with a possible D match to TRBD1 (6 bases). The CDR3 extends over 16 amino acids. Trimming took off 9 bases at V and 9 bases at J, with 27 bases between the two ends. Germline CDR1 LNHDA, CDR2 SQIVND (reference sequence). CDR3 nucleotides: TGTGCCAGCCGAGGGGGAGGGGCATCTTTGGGAGGGCCCCAGCATTTT. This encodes CASRGGGASLGGPQHF.

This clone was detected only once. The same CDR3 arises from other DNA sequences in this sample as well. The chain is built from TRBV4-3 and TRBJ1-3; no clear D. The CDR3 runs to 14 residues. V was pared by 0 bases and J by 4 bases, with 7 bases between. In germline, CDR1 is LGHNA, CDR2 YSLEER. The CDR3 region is CASSQDRGGNTIYF. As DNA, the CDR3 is TGCGCCAGCAGCCAAGATCGCGGGGGAAACACCATATATTTT.

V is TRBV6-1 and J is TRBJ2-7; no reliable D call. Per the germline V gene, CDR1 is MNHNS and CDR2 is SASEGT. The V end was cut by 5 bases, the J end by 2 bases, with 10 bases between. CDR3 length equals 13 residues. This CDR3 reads CASSRDLAYEQYF. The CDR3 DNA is TGTGCCAGCAGTCGAGATCTAGCCTACGAGCAGTACTTC.

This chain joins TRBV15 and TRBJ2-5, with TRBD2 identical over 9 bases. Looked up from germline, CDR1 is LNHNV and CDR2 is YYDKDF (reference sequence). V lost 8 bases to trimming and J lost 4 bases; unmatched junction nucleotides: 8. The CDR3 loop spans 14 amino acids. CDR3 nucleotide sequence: TGTGCCACCCTCGGCGGGGGGGCCCGAGAGACCCAGTACTTC. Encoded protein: CATLGGGARETQYF.

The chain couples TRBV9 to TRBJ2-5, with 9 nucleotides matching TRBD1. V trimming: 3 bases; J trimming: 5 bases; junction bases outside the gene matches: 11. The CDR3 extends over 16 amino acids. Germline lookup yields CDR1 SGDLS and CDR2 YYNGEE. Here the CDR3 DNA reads TGTGCCAGCAGCGCTGGATACGGGACAGGGTCTGAGACCCAGTACTTC. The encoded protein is CASSAGYGTGSETQYF.

CDR3 amino acids: CASSPRTGGSANEKLFF. CDR3 nucleotide sequence: TGTGCCAGCAGCCCAAGGACAGGGGGCTCGGCTAATGAAAAACTGTTTTTT. V is TRBV9 and J is TRBJ1-4, with 11 nucleotides matching TRBD1. Germline-derived CDR1 and CDR2 are SGDLS and YYNGEE. The CDR3 length is 17 residues. Trimming removed 4 bases from V and 3 bases from J; junction bases left unmatched: 8.

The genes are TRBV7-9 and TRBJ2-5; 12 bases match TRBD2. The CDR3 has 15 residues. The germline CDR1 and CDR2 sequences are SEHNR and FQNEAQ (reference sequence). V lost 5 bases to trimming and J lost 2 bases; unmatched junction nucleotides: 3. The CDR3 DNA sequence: TGTGCCAGCAGCAAACTAGCGGGAGGTCAAGAGACCCAGTACTTC. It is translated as CASSKLAGGQETQYF. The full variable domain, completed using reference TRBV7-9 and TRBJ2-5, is DTGVSQNPRHKITKRGQNVTFRCDPISEHNRLYWYRQTLGQGPEFLTYFQNEAQLEKSRLLSDRFSAERPKGSFSTLEIQRTEQGDSAMYLCASSKLAGGQETQYFGPGTRLLVL.

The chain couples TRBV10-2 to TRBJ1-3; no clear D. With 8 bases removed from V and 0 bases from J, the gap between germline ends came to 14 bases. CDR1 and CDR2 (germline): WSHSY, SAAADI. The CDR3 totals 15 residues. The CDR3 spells CASQPRGNSGNTIYF. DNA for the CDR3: TGCGCCAGCCAACCCCGGGGAAACTCTGGAAACACCATATATTTT.

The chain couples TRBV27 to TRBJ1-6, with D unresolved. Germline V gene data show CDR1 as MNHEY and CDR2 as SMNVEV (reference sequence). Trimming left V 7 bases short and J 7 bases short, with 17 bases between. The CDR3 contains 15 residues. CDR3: CASMKAGGRNSPLHF. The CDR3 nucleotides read TGTGCCAGCATGAAGGCAGGCGGGAGGAATTCACCCCTCCACTTT.

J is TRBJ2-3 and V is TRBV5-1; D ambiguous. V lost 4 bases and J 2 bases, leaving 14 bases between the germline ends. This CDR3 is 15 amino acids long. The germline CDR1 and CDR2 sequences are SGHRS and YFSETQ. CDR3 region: CASSPETLHTDTQYF. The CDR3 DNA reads TGCGCCAGCAGCCCCGAGACTCTACACACAGATACGCAGTATTTT.

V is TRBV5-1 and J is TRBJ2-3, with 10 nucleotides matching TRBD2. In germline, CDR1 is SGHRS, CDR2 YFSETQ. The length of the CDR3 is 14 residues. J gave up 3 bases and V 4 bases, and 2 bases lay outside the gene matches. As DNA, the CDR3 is TGCGCCAGCAGCAGCGGGGGGGGGACAGATACGCAGTATTTT. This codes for CASSSGGGTDTQYF.

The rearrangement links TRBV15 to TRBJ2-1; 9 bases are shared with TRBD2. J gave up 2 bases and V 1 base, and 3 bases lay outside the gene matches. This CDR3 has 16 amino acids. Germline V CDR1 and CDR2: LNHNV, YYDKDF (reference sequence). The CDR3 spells CATSRGREGPYNEQFF. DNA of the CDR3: TGTGCCACCAGCAGAGGGCGGGAGGGCCCCTACAATGAGCAGTTCTTC.

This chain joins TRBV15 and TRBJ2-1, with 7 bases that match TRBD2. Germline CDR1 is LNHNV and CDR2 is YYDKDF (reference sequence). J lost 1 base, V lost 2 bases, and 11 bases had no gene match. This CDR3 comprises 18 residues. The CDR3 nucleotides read TGTGCCACCAGCAGACCGCCGGGTCTCGGGGGGTCCTACAATGAGCAGTTCTTC. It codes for CATSRPPGLGGSYNEQFF.

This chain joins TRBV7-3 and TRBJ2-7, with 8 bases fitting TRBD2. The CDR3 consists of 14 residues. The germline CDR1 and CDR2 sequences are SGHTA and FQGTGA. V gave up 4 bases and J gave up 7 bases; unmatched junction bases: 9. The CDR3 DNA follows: TGTGCCAGCAGCTCCGAAGCGGGGGTGCGGGAGCAGTACTTC. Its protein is CASSSEAGVREQYF.

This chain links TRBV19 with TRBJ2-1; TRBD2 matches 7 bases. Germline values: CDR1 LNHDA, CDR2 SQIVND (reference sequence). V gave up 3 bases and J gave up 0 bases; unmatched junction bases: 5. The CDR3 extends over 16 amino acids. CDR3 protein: CASSMERGGSYNEQFF. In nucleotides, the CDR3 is TGTGCCAGTAGTATGGAGCGGGGTGGCTCCTACAATGAGCAGTTCTTC.

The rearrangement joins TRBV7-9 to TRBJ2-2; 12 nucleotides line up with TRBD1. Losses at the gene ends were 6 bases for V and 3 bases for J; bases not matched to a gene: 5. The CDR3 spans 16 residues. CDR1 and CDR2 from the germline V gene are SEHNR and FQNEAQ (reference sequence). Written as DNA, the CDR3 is TGTGCCAGCAGTGGGACAGGGGGCATCGACACCGGGGAGCTGTTTTTT. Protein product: CASSGTGGIDTGELFF.

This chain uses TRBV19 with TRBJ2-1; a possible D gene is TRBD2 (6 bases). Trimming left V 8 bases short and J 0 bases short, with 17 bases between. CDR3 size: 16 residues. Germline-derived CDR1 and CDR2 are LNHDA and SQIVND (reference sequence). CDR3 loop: CASRLFGGRSYNEQFF. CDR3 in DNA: TGTGCCAGTCGCCTTTTCGGGGGTCGCTCCTACAATGAGCAGTTCTTC.

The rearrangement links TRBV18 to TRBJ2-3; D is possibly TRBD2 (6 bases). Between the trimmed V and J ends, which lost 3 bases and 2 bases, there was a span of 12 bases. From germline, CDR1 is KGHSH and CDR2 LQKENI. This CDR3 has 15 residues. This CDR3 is CASSPPGVHTDTQYF. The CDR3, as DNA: TGTGCCAGCTCACCTCCGGGGGTCCACACAGATACGCAGTATTTT.

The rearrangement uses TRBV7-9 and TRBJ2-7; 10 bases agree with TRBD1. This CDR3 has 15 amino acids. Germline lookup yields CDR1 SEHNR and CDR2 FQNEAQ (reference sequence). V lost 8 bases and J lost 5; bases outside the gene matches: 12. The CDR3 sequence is CASVGGQGSINEQYF. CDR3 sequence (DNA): TGTGCCAGCGTAGGGGGACAGGGGTCGATCAACGAGCAGTACTTC.